A selection of T cell receptor beta chains follows, all from one sample in a study of cytomegalovirus exposure and HLA in healthy donors. Assay: immunoSEQ multiplex PCR; the TCRdb copy retains only in-frame clones and omits some. This listing includes some 200,000 clones. Sequenced sample: PBMCs. All receptors derive from a boy between 10 and 17 years old in good health and CMV-seronegative. CDR3s include the opening cysteine and the closing phenylalanine or tryptophan. A D gene is named only where the DNA matches it firmly.

CDR3: CASSLVRDKPYEQYF
V: TRBV11-2
J: TRBJ2-7
D: -

CDR3: CASSDRDTEAFF
V: TRBV10-1
J: TRBJ1-1
D: -

CDR3: CASTGLAGHNEQFF
V: TRBV5-1
J: TRBJ2-1
D: TRBD2

CDR3: CASSPSALRDRYGYTF
V: TRBV27
J: TRBJ1-2
D: TRBD1

CDR3: CASSPPRHNYGYTF
V: TRBV11-2
J: TRBJ1-2
D: -

CDR3: CASSSDRGGGDTEAFF
V: TRBV7-9
J: TRBJ1-1
D: TRBD1

CDR3: CASSLDGGFYEQYF
V: TRBV11-2
J: -
D: -

CDR3: CASSRDSNTEAFF
V: TRBV13
J: TRBJ1-1
D: TRBD1

CDR3: CASSKRPGRTPLHF
V: TRBV21-1
J: TRBJ1-6
D: -

CDR3: CASSLHLTGSNSPLHF
V: TRBV5-6
J: TRBJ1-6
D: -

CDR3: CASSFSGGSSYNEQFF
V: TRBV7-2
J: TRBJ2-1
D: -

CDR3: CASSYYRGSYEQYF
V: TRBV6-5
J: TRBJ2-7
D: TRBD1

CDR3: CATSRDRGQGAGGPEETQYF
V: TRBV15
J: TRBJ2-5
D: TRBD1

CDR3: CASSLTGTGAYEQYF
V: TRBV18
J: TRBJ2-7
D: TRBD1

CDR3: CASSVFQDSSHGYTF
V: TRBV9
J: TRBJ1-2
D: -

CDR3: CASSPPGANVLTF
V: TRBV7-3
J: TRBJ2-6
D: -

CDR3: CASSFERDSFYNEQFF
V: TRBV5-1
J: TRBJ2-1
D: TRBD1

CDR3: CASSQGLLSSYEQYF
V: TRBV14
J: TRBJ2-7
D: -

CDR3: CASSWGLAGPETQYF
V: TRBV7-2
J: TRBJ2-5
D: TRBD2

CDR3: CAISGTSGGAHEQFF
V: TRBV10-3
J: TRBJ2-1
D: TRBD2

CDR3: CASSLQGNTEAFF
V: TRBV7-9
J: TRBJ1-1
D: -

CDR3: CASSVGSSGYTDTQYF
V: TRBV9
J: TRBJ2-3
D: TRBD2

CDR3: CASSQDMAEAFF
V: TRBV4-1
J: TRBJ1-1
D: -

CDR3: CASSLAAALNSPLHF
V: TRBV7-9
J: TRBJ1-6
D: -